Included here is one T cell receptor beta chain sequence, with context. Profiled with immunoSEQ multiplex PCR; TCRdb holds only in-frame clones, not every one. The sample carries about 97,000 clones, 95% to 97% recorded once. This specimen belongs to a study of technical replicates of blood from a handful of donors. The CDR3 is 15 amino acids. The germline CDR1 and CDR2 sequences are SGDLS and YYNGEE. Trimming removed 0 bases at V and 0 bases at J, with 8 bases between. The sample was T cells isolated from PBMCs. This sequence joins TRBV9 and TRBJ2-3, with D unresolved. The sequence was collected from a human donor in good health. The CDR3 spells CASSVEAASTDTQYF. CDR3 nucleotide sequence: TGTGCCAGCAGCGTAGAAGCCGCAAGCACAGATACGCAGTATTTT.